The clone carrying this TCR beta chain turned up a few times. The CDR3 is 16 residues long. V lost 1 base, J lost 4 bases, and 4 bases stayed unmatched. Germline CDR1 is SGHTA and CDR2 is FQGNSA. TCRdb fed the 5' RACE reads into MiXCR, producing one record per CDR3 protein. Among about 170,000 distinct CDR3 sequences listed, over 10% were seen once. These data belong to a study of T-cell memory formation after mild COVID-19. The receptor's source is a man younger than 35 who had mild COVID-19 (a few samples of this study predate the infection). Cell type and time point are not known. The material sequenced was PBMCs or a T cell subset sorted from them (not recorded which). The chain carries TRBV7-2 and TRBJ1-6, with 7 positions matching TRBD1. CDR3 DNA: TGTGCCAGCAGCTTAGGAGGGGGCGGTTATAATTCACCCCTCCACTTT. Residues: CASSLGGGGYNSPLHF.